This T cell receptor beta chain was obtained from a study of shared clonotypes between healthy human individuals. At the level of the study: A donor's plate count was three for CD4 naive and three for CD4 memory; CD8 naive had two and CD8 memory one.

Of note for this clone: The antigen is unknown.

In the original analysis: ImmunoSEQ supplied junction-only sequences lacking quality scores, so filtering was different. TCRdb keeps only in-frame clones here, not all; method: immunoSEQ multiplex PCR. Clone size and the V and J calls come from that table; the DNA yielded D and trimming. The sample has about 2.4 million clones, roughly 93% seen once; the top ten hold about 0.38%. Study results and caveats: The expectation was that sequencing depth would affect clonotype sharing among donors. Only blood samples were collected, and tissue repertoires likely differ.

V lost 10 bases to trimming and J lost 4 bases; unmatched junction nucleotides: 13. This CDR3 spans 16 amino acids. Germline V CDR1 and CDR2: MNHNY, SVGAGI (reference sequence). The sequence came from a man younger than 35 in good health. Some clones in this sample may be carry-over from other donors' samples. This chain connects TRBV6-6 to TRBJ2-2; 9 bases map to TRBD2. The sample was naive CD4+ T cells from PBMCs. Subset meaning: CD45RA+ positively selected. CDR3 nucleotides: TGTGCCACCGGGGGGGGACTAGCTGTTGCCACCGGGGAGCTGTTTTTT. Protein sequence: CATGGGLAVATGELFF.